These T cell receptor beta chains were read from a single sample in a study of cytomegalovirus exposure and HLA in healthy donors. Sequencing used immunoSEQ multiplex PCR; TCRdb keeps in-frame clones, though not all of them. This sample carries more than 95,000 clones, with 2.5% to 3% going to the ten biggest clones. Input material: PBMCs. The origin of the receptors is a man younger than 45 in good health and CMV-seronegative. The CDR3 runs from the conserved cysteine through the conserved F or W. The order of the fields is clone size, D gene, V gene, J gene, CDR3 DNA, CDR3 protein. A D gene is named only where the DNA matches it firmly. The size entry is marked missing in some rows and otherwise reads once, few, many or a size class.

>NA|NA|TRBV25-1|TRBJ1-4
TGTGCCAGCAGCACGTACGACAGCTTGAATGAAAAACTGTTTTTT
CASSTYDSLNEKLFF
>NA|NA|TRBV2|TRBJ2-1
TGTGCCAGCAGTGAAATCTTCTCCTACAATGAGCAGTTCTTC
CASSEIFSYNEQFF
>NA|TRBD1|TRBV14|TRBJ1-1
TGTGCCAGCAGCCAGGGACAGGGAGGCATTTCTGGAGCTTTCTTT
CASSQGQGGISGAFF
>NA|NA|TRBV7-9|TRBJ1-1
TGTGCCAGCAGCTTAGGAGCGGCAGGGAACACTGAAGCTTTCTTT
CASSLGAAGNTEAFF
>NA|TRBD1|TRBV5-6|TRBJ2-5
TGTGCCAGCAGCTTCGGACAGGCACAAGAGACCCAGTACTTC
CASSFGQAQETQYF
>NA|NA|TRBV5-1|TRBJ2-1
TGCGCCAGCAGCTTGCTCTCGGTCAATGAGCAGTTCTTC
CASSLLSVNEQFF
>NA|NA|TRBV5-1|TRBJ2-5
TGCGCCAGCAGCTGGGAGGATGGGGAGACCCAGTACTTC
CASSWEDGETQYF
>medium-sized|NA|TRBV5-6|TRBJ2-7
TGTGCCAGCAGCTTTTCTCCCCACGAGCAGTACTTC
CASSFSPHEQYF
>NA|NA|TRBV7-2|TRBJ2-1
TGTGCCAGCAGCTTAATCAGGCACAACAATGAGCAGTTCTTC
CASSLIRHNNEQFF
>NA|NA|TRBV5-1|TRBJ2-1
TGCGCCAGCAGCCCCTGGTTAGCCTACAACAATGAGCAGTTCTTC
CASSPWLAYNNEQFF